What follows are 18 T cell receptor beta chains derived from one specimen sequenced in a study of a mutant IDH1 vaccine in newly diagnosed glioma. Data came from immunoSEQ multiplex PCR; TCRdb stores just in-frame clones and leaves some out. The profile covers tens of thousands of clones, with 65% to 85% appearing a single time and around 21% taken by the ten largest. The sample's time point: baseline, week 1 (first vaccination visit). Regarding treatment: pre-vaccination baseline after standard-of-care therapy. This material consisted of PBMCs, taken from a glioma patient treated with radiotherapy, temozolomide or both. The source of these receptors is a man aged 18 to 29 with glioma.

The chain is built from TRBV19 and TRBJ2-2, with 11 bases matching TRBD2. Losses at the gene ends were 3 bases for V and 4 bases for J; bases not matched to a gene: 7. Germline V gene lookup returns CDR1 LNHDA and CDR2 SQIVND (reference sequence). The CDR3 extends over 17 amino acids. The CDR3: CASSIPGLAGLTGELFF. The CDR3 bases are TGTGCCAGTAGTATCCCCGGACTAGCGGGTCTCACCGGGGAGCTGTTTTTT.

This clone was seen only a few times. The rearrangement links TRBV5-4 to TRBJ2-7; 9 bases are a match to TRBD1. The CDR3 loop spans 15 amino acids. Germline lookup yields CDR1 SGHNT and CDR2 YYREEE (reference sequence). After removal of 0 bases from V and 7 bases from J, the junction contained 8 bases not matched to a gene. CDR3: CASSLVTGGRWEQYF. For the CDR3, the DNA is TGTGCCAGCAGCTTGGTGACAGGGGGTCGGTGGGAGCAGTACTTC.

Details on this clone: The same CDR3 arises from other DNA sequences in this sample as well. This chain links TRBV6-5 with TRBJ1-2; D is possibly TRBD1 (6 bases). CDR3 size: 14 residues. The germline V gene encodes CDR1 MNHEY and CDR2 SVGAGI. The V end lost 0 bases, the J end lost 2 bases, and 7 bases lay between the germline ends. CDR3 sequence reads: CASSYSGGNYGYTF. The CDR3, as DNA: TGTGCCAGCAGTTACTCAGGGGGGAACTATGGCTACACCTTC.

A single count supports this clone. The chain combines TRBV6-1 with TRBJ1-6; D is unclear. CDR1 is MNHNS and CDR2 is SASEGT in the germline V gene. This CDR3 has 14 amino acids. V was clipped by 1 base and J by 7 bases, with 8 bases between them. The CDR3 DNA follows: TGTGCCAGCAGTGAAGAACGCCTGAATTCACCCCTCCACTTT. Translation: CASSEERLNSPLHF.

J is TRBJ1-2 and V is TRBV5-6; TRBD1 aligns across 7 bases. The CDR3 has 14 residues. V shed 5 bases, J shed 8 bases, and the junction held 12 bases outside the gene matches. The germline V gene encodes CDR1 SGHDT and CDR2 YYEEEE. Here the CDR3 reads CASRKAGRGSGYTF. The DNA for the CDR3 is TGTGCCAGCAGAAAGGCGGGCAGGGGGAGCGGCTACACCTTC.

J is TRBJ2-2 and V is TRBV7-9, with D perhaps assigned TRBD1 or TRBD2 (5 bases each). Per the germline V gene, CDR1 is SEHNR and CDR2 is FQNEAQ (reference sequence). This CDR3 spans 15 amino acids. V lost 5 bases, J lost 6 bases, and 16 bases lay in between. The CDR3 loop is CASSPMGLGPGELFF. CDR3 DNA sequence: TGTGCCAGCAGCCCTATGGGCTTGGGACCCGGGGAGCTGTTTTTT.

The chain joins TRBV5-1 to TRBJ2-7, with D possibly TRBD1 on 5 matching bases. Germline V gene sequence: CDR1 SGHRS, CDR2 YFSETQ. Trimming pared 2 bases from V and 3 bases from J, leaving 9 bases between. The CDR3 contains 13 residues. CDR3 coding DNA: TGCGCCAGCAGCTTTCAGGGTAACTACGAGCAGTACTTC. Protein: CASSFQGNYEQYF.

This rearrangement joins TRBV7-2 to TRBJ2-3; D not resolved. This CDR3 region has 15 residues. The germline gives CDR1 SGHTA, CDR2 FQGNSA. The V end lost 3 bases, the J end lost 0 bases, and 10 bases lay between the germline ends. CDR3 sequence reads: CASSLAPASTDTQYF. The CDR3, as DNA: TGTGCCAGCAGCTTGGCACCCGCTAGCACAGATACGCAGTATTTT.

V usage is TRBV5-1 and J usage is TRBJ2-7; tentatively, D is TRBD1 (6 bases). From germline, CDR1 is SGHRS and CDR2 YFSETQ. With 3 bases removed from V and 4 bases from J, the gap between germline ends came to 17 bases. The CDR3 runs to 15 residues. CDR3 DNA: TGCGCCAGCAGCTCTGGGGGACAAATAAAATACGAGCAGTACTTC. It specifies CASSSGGQIKYEQYF.

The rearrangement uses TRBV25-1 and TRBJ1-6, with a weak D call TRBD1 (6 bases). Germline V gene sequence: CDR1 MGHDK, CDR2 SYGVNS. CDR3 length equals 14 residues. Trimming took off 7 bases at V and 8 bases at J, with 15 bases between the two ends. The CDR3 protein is CASNIGGMDSPLHF. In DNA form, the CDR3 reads TGTGCCAGCAACATAGGGGGGATGGATTCACCCCTCCACTTT.

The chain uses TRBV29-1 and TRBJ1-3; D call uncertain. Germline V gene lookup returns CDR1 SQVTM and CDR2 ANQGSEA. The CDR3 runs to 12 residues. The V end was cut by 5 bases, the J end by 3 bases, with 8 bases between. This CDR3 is CSVLSHGNTIYF. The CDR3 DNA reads TGCAGCGTTTTAAGTCATGGAAACACCATATATTTT.

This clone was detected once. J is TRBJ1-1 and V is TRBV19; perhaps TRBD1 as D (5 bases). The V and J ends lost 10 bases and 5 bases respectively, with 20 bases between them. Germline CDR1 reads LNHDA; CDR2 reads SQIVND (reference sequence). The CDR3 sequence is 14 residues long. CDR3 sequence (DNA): TGTGCCACCGAGTGGGGGTCTCGGGGTACTGAAGCTTTCTTT. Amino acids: CATEWGSRGTEAFF. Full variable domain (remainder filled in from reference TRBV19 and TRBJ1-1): DGGITQSPKYLFRKEGQNVTLSCEQNLNHDAMYWYRQDPGQGLRLIYYSQIVNDFQKGDIAEGYSVSREKKESFPLTVTSAQKNPTAFYLCATEWGSRGTEAFFGQGTRLTVV.

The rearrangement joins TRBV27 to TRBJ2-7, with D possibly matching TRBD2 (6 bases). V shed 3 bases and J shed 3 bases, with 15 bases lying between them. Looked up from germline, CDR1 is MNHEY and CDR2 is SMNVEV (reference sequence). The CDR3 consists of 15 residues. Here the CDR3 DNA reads TGTGCCAGCAGTTTGGGTATACGGGGGATCTACGAGCAGTACTTC. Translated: CASSLGIRGIYEQYF.

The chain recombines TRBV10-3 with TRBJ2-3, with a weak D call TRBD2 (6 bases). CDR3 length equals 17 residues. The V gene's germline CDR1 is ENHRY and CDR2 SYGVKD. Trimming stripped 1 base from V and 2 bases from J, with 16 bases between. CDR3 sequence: CAISEWGRGEDTDTQYF. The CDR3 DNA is TGTGCCATCAGTGAGTGGGGGAGAGGGGAGGACACAGATACGCAGTATTTT.

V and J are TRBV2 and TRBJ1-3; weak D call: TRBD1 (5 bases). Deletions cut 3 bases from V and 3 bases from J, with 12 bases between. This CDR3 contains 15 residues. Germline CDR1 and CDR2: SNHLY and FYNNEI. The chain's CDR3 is CASSDAGVGGNTIYF. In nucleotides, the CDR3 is TGTGCCAGCAGTGACGCGGGGGTTGGTGGAAACACCATATATTTT.

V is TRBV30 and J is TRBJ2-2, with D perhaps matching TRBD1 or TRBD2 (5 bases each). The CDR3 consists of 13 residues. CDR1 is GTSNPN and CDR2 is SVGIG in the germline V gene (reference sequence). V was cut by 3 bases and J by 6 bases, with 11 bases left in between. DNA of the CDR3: TGTGCCTGGAGGTGGGGACGGTCCGGGGAGCTGTTTTTT. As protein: CAWRWGRSGELFF.

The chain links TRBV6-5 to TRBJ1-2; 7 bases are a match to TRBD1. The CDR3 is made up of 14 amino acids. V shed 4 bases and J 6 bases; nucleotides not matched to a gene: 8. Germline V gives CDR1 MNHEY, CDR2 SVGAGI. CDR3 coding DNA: TGTGCCAGCAGTTCGTACAGGGGTGCGCATGGCTACACCTTC. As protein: CASSSYRGAHGYTF.

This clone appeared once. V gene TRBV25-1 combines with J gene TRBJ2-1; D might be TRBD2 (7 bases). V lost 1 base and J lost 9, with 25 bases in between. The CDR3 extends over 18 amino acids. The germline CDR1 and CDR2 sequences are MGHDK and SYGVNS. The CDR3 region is CASSEFGSRGGASPEQFF. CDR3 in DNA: TGTGCCAGCAGTGAATTTGGGAGTCGAGGGGGGGCGTCGCCTGAGCAGTTCTTC.